This T cell receptor (beta chain) was profiled in a study of blood T cells in healthy people across ages. A second PCR, run for roughly 7 to 11 cycles, used a sample-barcoded 5' primer plus a J-beta primer mix. TCRdb independently ran MiXCR on the 5' RACE reads; one entry per CDR3 protein. The sample has over 300,000 distinct CDR3 sequences; approximately 52% are singletons. This clonotype was counted a few times. The CDR3 consists of 15 residues. Germline V gives CDR1 LGHNA, CDR2 YNFKEQ. V gave up 4 bases and J gave up 4 bases; unmatched junction bases: 7. Input material: blood. The chain joins TRBV4-2 to TRBJ2-3; 8 bases are shared with TRBD1. The receptor comes from a man in his sixties in good health. This CDR3 is CASSPGQGDPDTQYF. DNA for the CDR3: TGTGCCAGCAGCCCAGGACAGGGTGACCCAGATACGCAGTATTTT.